Listed below are T cell receptor beta chains from one sample, sequenced in a study of cytomegalovirus exposure and HLA in healthy donors. The protocol was immunoSEQ multiplex PCR, while the TCRdb copy is restricted to in-frame clones and leaves out a portion. The sample holds 190,000 or so clones, 80% seen once. Sequencing was carried out using PBMCs. Source of these receptors: a boy aged 5-17 years in good health and CMV-seronegative. Both conserved end residues are trimmed from each CDR3. The order of the fields is V gene, clone size, J gene, CDR3 protein. Rows give clone size only sometimes, using once, few, many, or a class for an expanded clone.

v_call: TRBV5-1
clone_size: -
j_call: TRBJ1-1
cdr3_aa: ASSLRGAGATLARTEAF

v_call: TRBV2
clone_size: -
j_call: TRBJ1-3
cdr3_aa: ASSGQGSGNTIY

v_call: TRBV30
clone_size: -
j_call: TRBJ2-5
cdr3_aa: AWSKIQGETQY

v_call: TRBV4-1
clone_size: -
j_call: TRBJ2-5
cdr3_aa: ASSPYRGETQH

v_call: TRBV19
clone_size: -
j_call: -
cdr3_aa: ASSISTGFTNEQY

v_call: TRBV7-3
clone_size: -
j_call: TRBJ2-2
cdr3_aa: ASSLSGTYNAGELF

v_call: TRBV10-3
clone_size: -
j_call: TRBJ2-7
cdr3_aa: AISESGTEVPWQY

v_call: TRBV18
clone_size: -
j_call: TRBJ1-1
cdr3_aa: ASSRKGSDTEAF

v_call: TRBV11-3
clone_size: -
j_call: TRBJ2-7
cdr3_aa: ASSKTSGAYEQY

v_call: TRBV11-2
clone_size: -
j_call: TRBJ2-3
cdr3_aa: ASSWSTQY

v_call: TRBV27
clone_size: -
j_call: TRBJ2-1
cdr3_aa: ASSLYNRGRVNEQL

v_call: TRBV2
clone_size: few
j_call: TRBJ2-7
cdr3_aa: ASSKDRGLHEQY

v_call: TRBV5-6
clone_size: -
j_call: TRBJ2-3
cdr3_aa: ASSPPGLAGFNTDTQY

v_call: TRBV5-8
clone_size: -
j_call: TRBJ1-5
cdr3_aa: ASSALRGNQPQH

v_call: TRBV9
clone_size: -
j_call: TRBJ1-2
cdr3_aa: ASSGQGAQYGYT

v_call: TRBV7-9
clone_size: -
j_call: TRBJ2-3
cdr3_aa: ASSSQGSGTDTQY

v_call: TRBV7-2
clone_size: -
j_call: TRBJ2-5
cdr3_aa: ASSLGLAGILETQY

v_call: TRBV7-6
clone_size: -
j_call: TRBJ1-4
cdr3_aa: ASSPRQGKANEKLF

v_call: TRBV2
clone_size: few
j_call: TRBJ1-5
cdr3_aa: ASRDRESQPQH

v_call: TRBV7-9
clone_size: -
j_call: TRBJ1-4
cdr3_aa: ASSPISGRRNEKLF